This is a list of T cell receptor beta chains from one sample in a study of T cell repertoires in cytomegalovirus infection. TCRdb redid the calling of the reads with MiXCR, one entry per CDR3 protein. The data show more than 150,000 distinct CDR3 sequences, roughly 19% seen once. The material sequenced was PBMCs. These receptors all come from a human donor in good health (CMV status not recorded). Some clones in this sample may be carry-over from other donors' samples. Both conserved end residues are trimmed from each CDR3.

j_call v_call cdr3_aa
TRBJ2-7 TRBV27 ASSFLEGEQY
TRBJ1-1 TRBV6-6 ASSSAENTEAF
TRBJ2-4 TRBV28 ASSSDSKNIQY
TRBJ1-2 TRBV12-3/TRBV12-4 ASSFTGTGYTGMRGYT
TRBJ2-7 TRBV11-2 ASSLQGQGPSYEQY
TRBJ1-2 TRBV12-3/TRBV12-4 ASSSSTGFNYGYT
TRBJ2-6 TRBV6-1 ASSGTGSSGANVLT
TRBJ1-5 TRBV19 ASSIESRDSNQPQH
TRBJ1-1 TRBV9 ASSDLPGQGEAF
TRBJ2-2 TRBV28 ASSLGRGPNTGELF
TRBJ1-2 TRBV12-3/TRBV12-4 ASSLFSGARGYT